This TCR beta chain is from a study of T cell responses to AZD1222 COVID-19 vaccine. Generated by immunoSEQ multiplex PCR, the TCRdb table keeps only in-frame clones and is missing some. This sample has about 120,000 clones, with 80% to 90% found just once. This CDR3 spans 16 amino acids. Germline CDR1 SNHLY, CDR2 FYNNEI. V lost 2 bases, J lost 5 bases, and 15 bases lay in between. The rearrangement uses TRBV2 and TRBJ2-2; D may be TRBD1 (6 bases). The sample in question was peripheral blood, obtained on day 0 of AZD1222 vaccination. This receptor was obtained from an adult in good health. The CDR3 nucleotides are TGTGCCAGCAGTGAACTCTCAGGGGAATCTACCGGGGAGCTGTTTTTT. The encoded protein is CASSELSGESTGELFF.